A single sample is the source of the 6 T cell receptor beta chains below, sequenced in a study of regulatory T cells in long-lasting Graves disease. Time point given: newly diagnosed GD, antithyroid drugs for less than 3 months. After RNA was extracted from PBMCs, the TCR library was made from it. Library construction for TCR beta used iRepertoire HTBI primers and Arm-PCR of CDR3 regions. TCRdb analysed the multiplex PCR reads with MiXCR anew, one entry per CDR3 protein. Of 530,000 or so distinct CDR3 sequences in the sample, approximately 12% were seen once. The same specimen was also included in a second study, on T cells in Graves' hyperthyroidism and ophthalmopathy.

The sequenced sample was peripheral blood mononuclear cells (PBMCs), obtained at new diagnosis, from a patient treated with antithyroid drugs. These receptors were obtained from a man aged 30-40 years with Graves disease.

This clonotype was seen ten or more times. V and J are TRBV12-3 or TRBV12-4 and TRBJ1-3; D not resolved. V lost 3 bases and J lost 3, with 12 bases in between. The CDR3 has 15 residues. This chain's CDR3 is CASSFGGRVGNTIYF. The DNA of the CDR3 is TGTGCCAGCAGTTTTGGTGGGAGGGTTGGAAACACCATATATTTT.

This clonotype showed up many times. The V call is TRBV27, the J call TRBJ1-1, with D possibly matching TRBD1 (5 bases). CDR3 length: 15 amino acids. Trimming cost V 6 bases and J 0 bases, with 14 bases left between them. Germline values: CDR1 MNHEY, CDR2 SMNVEV (reference sequence). This CDR3 reads CASRPGDWMNTEAFF. DNA for the CDR3: TGTGCCAGCAGACCCGGGGACTGGATGAACACTGAAGCTTTCTTT.

This clonotype has at least ten counts. This sequence joins TRBV12-3 or TRBV12-4 and TRBJ2-1; maybe TRBD2 (6 bases). The CDR3 is made up of 14 amino acids. Trimming took off 7 bases at V and 4 bases at J, with 14 bases between the two ends. For the CDR3, the DNA is TGTGCCAGCACCCGGGGGACGAGTTACAATGAGCAGTTCTTC. Translating it yields CASTRGTSYNEQFF.

This clonotype appeared many times. The chain joins TRBV15 to TRBJ1-6, with D perhaps matching TRBD1 (5 bases). CDR1 and CDR2 from the germline V gene are LNHNV and YYDKDF (reference sequence). The length of the CDR3 is 13 residues. V was clipped by 11 bases and J by 4 bases, with 12 bases between them. DNA of the CDR3: TGTGCCGCTAGGGACGGTTATAATTCACCCCTCCACTTT. Amino acids: CAARDGYNSPLHF.

The table lists this clonotype with many counts. Written as DNA, the CDR3 is TGCAGTGCTACCGGGACTAGCGGGTATACGCAGTATTTT. Its translation is CSATGTSGYTQYF. The chain uses TRBV20-1 and TRBJ2-3; 12 nucleotides line up with TRBD2. The V gene end was trimmed by 4 bases and the J gene end by 7 bases; junction bases not matched to a gene: 3. The germline gives CDR1 DFQATT, CDR2 SNEGSKA (reference sequence). The CDR3 spans 13 residues.

J is TRBJ1-1 and V is TRBV27; D not resolved. Trimming shortened V by 0 bases and J by 2 bases, and 7 bases separated the two germline ends. CDR3 length equals 14 residues. Per germline, CDR1 MNHEY and CDR2 SMNVEV (reference sequence). DNA for the CDR3: TGTGCCAGCAGTTTATCGGTAGAAAACACTGAAGCTTTCTTT. Translated: CASSLSVENTEAFF.